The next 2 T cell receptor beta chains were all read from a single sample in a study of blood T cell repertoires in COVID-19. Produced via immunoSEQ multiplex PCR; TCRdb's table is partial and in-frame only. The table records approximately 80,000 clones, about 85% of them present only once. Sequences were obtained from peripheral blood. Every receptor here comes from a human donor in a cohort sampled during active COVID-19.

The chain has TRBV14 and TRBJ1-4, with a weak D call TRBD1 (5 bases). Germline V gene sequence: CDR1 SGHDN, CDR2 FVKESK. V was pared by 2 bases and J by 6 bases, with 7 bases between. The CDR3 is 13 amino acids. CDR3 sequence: CASSQRTYEKLFF. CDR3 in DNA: TGTGCCAGCAGCCAAAGGACATATGAAAAACTGTTTTTT.

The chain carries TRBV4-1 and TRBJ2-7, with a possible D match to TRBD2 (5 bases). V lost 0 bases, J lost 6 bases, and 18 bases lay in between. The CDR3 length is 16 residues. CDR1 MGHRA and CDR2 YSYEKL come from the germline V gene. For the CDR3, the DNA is TGCGCCAGCAGCCAAGATCCTGTGGGAGCATTGGGCGAGCAGTACTTC. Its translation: CASSQDPVGALGEQYF.